A single sample gave rise to the 28 T cell receptor beta chains below, sequenced in a study of T cells in Graves' hyperthyroidism and ophthalmopathy (dated 2019 in TCRdb). The library was produced with multiplex PCR. The sequencing machine was an Illumina HiSeq 2000. The TCR beta CDR3 regions were amplified from the RNA transcripts. A first-round RT-PCR of the TCR CDR3 used the HTBI primer set with the Qiagen OneStep RT-PCR kit. TCRdb reprocessing: public reads trimmed at Q25 with fastp, clones called with MiXCR, in-frame beta chains kept. Duplicate CDR3 protein sequences are folded into a single record with the most common DNA and genes. The sample includes 300,000 to 350,000 distinct CDR3 sequences, with roughly 23% observed a single time. Less than 65% of the sample goes to the ten largest clones. The specimen sequenced was blood. These receptors came from a woman between 45 and 60 years old with Graves' hyperthyroidism.

This clonotype appeared many times. J is TRBJ2-7 and V is TRBV7-8; 7 nucleotides align to TRBD1. This CDR3 is built from 13 residues. J was trimmed by 6 bases and V by 6 bases; bases with no gene match: 8. Germline CDR1 reads SGHVS; CDR2 reads FQNEAQ. The CDR3 sequence: CASSLSPGGEQYF. CDR3 sequence (DNA): TGTGCCAGCAGTCTCTCCCCAGGGGGCGAGCAGTACTTC.

The genes are TRBV29-1 and TRBJ2-7; D not certain. CDR1 is SQVTM and CDR2 is ANQGSEA in the germline V gene. The germline V and J ends were trimmed by 3 bases and 3 bases, with 12 bases remaining between them. The CDR3 covers 13 residues. The CDR3 is CSVESEGNYEQYF. Written as DNA, the CDR3 is TGCAGCGTTGAGTCAGAAGGGAACTACGAGCAGTACTTC.

The V and J genes are TRBV20-1 and TRBJ2-4; D is undetermined. Germline CDR1 DFQATT, CDR2 SNEGSKA (reference sequence). CDR3 length: 14 residues. The V end lost 7 bases, the J end lost 0 bases, and 13 bases lay between the germline ends. CDR3 sequence: CSVSRNLAKNIQYF. As DNA, the CDR3 is TGCAGTGTTTCTCGGAATCTAGCCAAAAACATTCAGTACTTC.

Ten or more counts support this clonotype. The chain has TRBV29-1 and TRBJ1-1; 7 bases are a match to TRBD1. This CDR3 comprises 14 residues. J gave up 1 base and V 4 bases, and 6 bases lay outside the gene matches. Germline loops: CDR1 SQVTM, CDR2 ANQGSEA. Here the CDR3 reads CSVVRRDRNTEAFF. The CDR3 DNA reads TGCAGCGTTGTGCGTCGGGACAGGAACACTGAAGCTTTCTTT.

Many counts were recorded for this clonotype. The gene calls are TRBV12-3 or TRBV12-4 and TRBJ2-2; D is unresolved. V gave up 1 base and J gave up 7 bases, with 10 bases separating them. This CDR3 is built from 14 residues. In nucleotides, the CDR3 is TGTGCCAGCAGTTTAGTCCACGAGAGCGGGGAGCTGTTTTTT. The encoded protein is CASSLVHESGELFF.

In this sample, this clonotype turned up a few times. This chain uses TRBV7-3 with TRBJ2-2, with D possibly being TRBD2 (5 bases). The length of the CDR3 is 14 residues. Germline CDR1 is SGHTA and CDR2 is FQGTGA. Trimming cost V 1 base and J 6 bases, with 9 bases left between them. The CDR3 here is CASSLNTRSGELFF. CDR3 in DNA: TGTGCCAGCAGCTTAAACACTAGGTCCGGGGAGCTGTTTTTT. The whole variable domain, filled in from reference TRBV7-3 and TRBJ2-2, reads GAGVSQTPSNKVTEKGKYVELRCDPISGHTALYWYRQSLGQGPEFLIYFQGTGAADDSGLPNDRFFAVRPEGSVSTLKIQRTERGDSAVYLCASSLNTRSGELFFGEGSRLTVL.

This clonotype was seen repeatedly, ten times or more. V and J are TRBV20-1 and TRBJ2-2, with 13 bases lining up with TRBD2. The CDR3 has 16 residues. V was pared by 6 bases and J by 7 bases, with 11 bases of the junction left unmatched. Germline loops: CDR1 DFQATT, CDR2 SNEGSKA (reference sequence). The DNA for the CDR3 is TGCAGTGCCAAACTAGCGGGAGGGCCTATGGGCGGGGAGCTGTTTTTT. Translating gives CSAKLAGGPMGGELFF.

The chain employs TRBV6-1 and TRBJ2-3; 11 bases are a match to TRBD2. The CDR3 loop spans 15 amino acids. Germline V gene data show CDR1 as MNHNS and CDR2 as SASEGT. V was clipped by 2 bases and J by 4 bases; unmatched bases: 2. The DNA for the CDR3 is TGTGCCAGCAGTGAACTAGCGGGGGGATCAGATACGCAGTATTTT. Its translation: CASSELAGGSDTQYF.

With regard to this clonotype: An end of the junction does not agree with germline; a read error may underlie this. The chain uses TRBV29-1 and TRBJ2-2, with D tentatively TRBD1 (6 bases). The CDR3 extends over 12 amino acids. CDR1 SQVTM and CDR2 ANQGSEA come from the germline V gene. The CDR3 DNA reads TGCAGCGGAGGACAGAACACCGGGGAGCTGCTTTTT. Amino acid sequence: CSGGQNTGELLF.

The chain is built from TRBV30 and TRBJ1-3; D not resolved. The germline V gene encodes CDR1 GTSNPN and CDR2 SVGIG (reference sequence). The length of the CDR3 is 13 residues. Trimming removed 2 bases from V and 8 bases from J, with 13 bases in between. In nucleotides, the CDR3 is TGTGCCTGGAGTCGTCCTGCTCAGGACACCATATATTTT. Its protein is CAWSRPAQDTIYF. Full variable domain (remainder filled in from reference TRBV30 and TRBJ1-3): SQTIHQWPATLVQPVGSPLSLECTVEGTSNPNLYWYRQAAGRGLQLLFYSVGIGQISSEVPQNLSASRPQDRQFILSSKKLLLSDSGFYLCAWSRPAQDTIYFGEGSWLTVV.

The chain combines TRBV7-9 with TRBJ1-1; perhaps TRBD1 as D (6 bases). CDR1 SEHNR and CDR2 FQNEAQ come from the germline V gene (reference sequence). Trimming shortened V by 5 bases and J by 5 bases, and 15 bases separated the two germline ends. The CDR3 consists of 14 residues. The CDR3 DNA sequence: TGTGCCAGCAGCATACCATTCACAGGGACTGAAGCTTTCTTT. It encodes CASSIPFTGTEAFF.

This clonotype was observed many times. This sequence joins TRBV2 and TRBJ2-3, with 11 bases lining up with TRBD2. The germline V gene encodes CDR1 SNHLY and CDR2 FYNNEI. The CDR3 runs to 20 residues. V shed 7 bases and J 0 bases; nucleotides not matched to a gene: 18. The CDR3 reads CASTNLGVAGGPRSTDTQYF. Written as DNA, the CDR3 is TGTGCCAGCACTAACCTGGGGGTAGCGGGGGGGCCGAGGAGCACAGATACGCAGTATTTT.

In its sample, this clonotype was seen a few times. CDR3: CASSLSPGGTETQYF. The CDR3 coding sequence is TGTGCCAGCAGTTTAAGTCCCGGGGGAACAGAGACCCAGTACTTC. This sequence joins TRBV28 and TRBJ2-5; D might be TRBD2 (6 bases). Per the germline V gene, CDR1 is MDHEN and CDR2 is SYDVKM. Between the trimmed V and J ends, which lost 2 bases and 4 bases, there was a span of 14 bases. This CDR3 is 15 amino acids long.

This clonotype was found many times. The rearrangement links TRBV2 to TRBJ2-3, with 10 bases identical to TRBD1. The V and J ends lost 6 bases and 4 bases, in that order; junction bases with no gene match: 7. The CDR3 spans 15 residues. Per germline, CDR1 SNHLY and CDR2 FYNNEI. The CDR3 DNA follows: TGTGCCAGCAGGAAAAGGGACAGGGGCTCAGATACGCAGTATTTT. This encodes CASRKRDRGSDTQYF. Full variable domain (outside the CDR3, taken from reference TRBV2 and TRBJ2-3): EPEVTQTPSHQVTQMGQEVILRCVPISNHLYFYWYRQILGQKVEFLVSFYNNEISEKSEIFDDQFSVERPDGSNFTLKIRSTKLEDSAMYFCASRKRDRGSDTQYFGPGTRLTVL.

CDR3 sequence: CASSLRRVNEKLFF. Here the CDR3 DNA reads TGTGCCAGCAGCTTACGACGGGTAAATGAAAAACTGTTTTTT. The chain combines TRBV11-2 with TRBJ1-4; D is undetermined. Germline V gene lookup returns CDR1 SGHAT and CDR2 FQNNGV. Trimming left V 2 bases short and J 5 bases short, with 9 bases between. The CDR3 spans 14 residues.

The chain employs TRBV10-3 and TRBJ2-7, with 7 bases that match TRBD1. The CDR3 runs to 13 residues. The trim removed 6 bases at V and 4 bases at J, leaving 6 bases unmatched. CDR1 and CDR2 (germline): ENHRY, SYGVKD. The CDR3: CAISRQGFYEQYF. CDR3 coding DNA: TGTGCCATCAGCCGACAGGGATTTTACGAGCAGTACTTC.

This clonotype was seen many times. The V gene is TRBV20-1, the J gene TRBJ2-7; D might be TRBD2 (6 bases). Deletions cut 2 bases from V and 2 bases from J, with 25 bases between. CDR1 and CDR2 (germline): DFQATT, SNEGSKA (reference sequence). The CDR3 totals 18 residues. The CDR3: CSARNFRDSQYGAYEQYF. The CDR3, as DNA: TGCAGTGCTAGAAACTTCCGGGACTCGCAGTACGGCGCCTACGAGCAGTACTTC.

V and J are TRBV27 and TRBJ2-2, with 8 bases fitting TRBD2. The CDR3 is made up of 15 amino acids. The germline V gene encodes CDR1 MNHEY and CDR2 SMNVEV (reference sequence). V lost 5 bases to trimming and J lost 4 bases; unmatched junction nucleotides: 6. CDR3 protein: CASSLLSGGTGELFF. The CDR3 DNA reads as TGTGCCAGCAGTCTATTAAGCGGGGGCACCGGGGAGCTGTTTTTT.

This clonotype was detected ten times or more. The gene calls are TRBV7-9 and TRBJ2-1; 7 bases map to TRBD2. This CDR3 has 16 amino acids. Looked up from germline, CDR1 is SEHNR and CDR2 is FQNEAQ (reference sequence). The V gene end was trimmed by 4 bases and the J gene end by 6 bases; junction bases not matched to a gene: 12. CDR3 sequence (DNA): TGTGCCAGCAGCTCCCGGACTAGATCATCTGTCAATGAGCAGTTCTTC. Its translation is CASSSRTRSSVNEQFF.

Of note for this clonotype: This may be a read error: a much more frequent sequence differs by one nucleotide. The V and J genes are TRBV6-1 and TRBJ2-7; 8 nucleotides agree with TRBD2. The V segment lost 4 bases and the J segment 9 bases; nucleotides outside the gene matches: 8. This CDR3 region has 13 residues. Per the germline V gene, CDR1 is MNHNS and CDR2 is SASEGT. The CDR3 DNA sequence: TGTGCCAGCAGTGGAGCGGCGGGAGGTGGGCAGTACTTC. Protein product: CASSGAAGGGQYF.

This clonotype was detected only a few times. The rearrangement uses TRBV20-1 and TRBJ1-6, with D perhaps matching TRBD1 (6 bases). The length of the CDR3 is 14 residues. With 6 bases removed from V and 7 bases from J, the gap between germline ends came to 16 bases. CDR1 and CDR2 from the germline V gene are DFQATT and SNEGSKA (reference sequence). The CDR3 coding sequence is TGCAGTGCAAAAATGCAGAGGGGGAATTCACCCCTCCACTTT. Translated: CSAKMQRGNSPLHF.

The V gene is TRBV7-6, the J gene TRBJ1-2; the match to TRBD1 covers 7 bases. The CDR3 is 15 amino acids. Germline CDR1 and CDR2: SGHVS and FNYEAQ. V was pared by 5 bases and J by 4 bases, with 10 bases of the junction left unmatched. The CDR3 loop is CASSPDETGSYGYTF. CDR3 nucleotides: TGTGCCAGCAGCCCCGACGAGACAGGGAGCTATGGCTACACCTTC.

In this sample, this clonotype turned up many times. The V and J genes are TRBV28 and TRBJ1-5, with D perhaps TRBD1 (5 bases). CDR1 is MDHEN and CDR2 is SYDVKM in the germline V gene. Trimming took 7 bases from V and 11 from J, leaving 21 bases between them. The CDR3 is 14 residues long. The CDR3 sequence is CASTNGGVPPTQHF. For the CDR3, the DNA is TGTGCCAGCACCAACGGGGGGGTACCTCCTACCCAGCATTTT.

This clonotype has at least ten counts. The chain employs TRBV7-9 and TRBJ2-5; 8 positions agree with TRBD2. Germline V gene data show CDR1 as SEHNR and CDR2 as FQNEAQ (reference sequence). Trimming took 2 bases from V and 4 from J; bases not matched to a gene: 9. The CDR3 covers 16 residues. CDR3 loop: CASSLSAGGSGETQYF. In nucleotides, the CDR3 is TGTGCCAGCAGCTTAAGTGCGGGGGGTTCAGGAGAGACCCAGTACTTC.

This clonotype was seen many times. This chain joins TRBV5-1 and TRBJ2-7, with 9 bases matching TRBD1. Germline CDR1 SGHRS, CDR2 YFSETQ. The CDR3 has 14 residues. J gave up 5 bases and V 4 bases, and 7 bases lay outside the gene matches. The DNA of the CDR3 is TGCGCCAGCAGCCAATGGGACAGGGTGGACGAGCAGTACTTC. Encoded protein: CASSQWDRVDEQYF.

The chain employs TRBV4-2 and TRBJ1-3, with D perhaps matching TRBD1 (6 bases). Germline V lookup: CDR1 LGHNA, CDR2 YNFKEQ. Between the trimmed V and J ends, which lost 5 bases and 1 base, there was a span of 15 bases. This CDR3 has 16 residues. This chain's CDR3 is CASSAFGGRSGNTIYF. The DNA of the CDR3 is TGTGCCAGCAGCGCCTTTGGGGGGCGGTCTGGAAACACCATATATTTT.

This clonotype occurred many times. V usage is TRBV28 and J usage is TRBJ1-5; D is unresolved. V was trimmed by 3 bases and J by 7 bases, leaving 13 bases between them. Germline CDR1 reads MDHEN; CDR2 reads SYDVKM. The CDR3 totals 14 residues. The CDR3 sequence: CASSFQTRSQPQHF. The CDR3 nucleotides are TGTGCCAGCAGTTTTCAAACCAGAAGCCAGCCCCAGCATTTT.

A note on this clonotype: Just one base apart from a much larger clone, this may be a read error. The gene calls are TRBV20-1 and TRBJ2-1; the match to TRBD2 covers 7 bases. Per the germline V gene, CDR1 is DFQATT and CDR2 is SNEGSKA (reference sequence). The CDR3 is made up of 12 amino acids. V dropped 5 bases and J dropped 10; count of bases not matched to a gene: 8. CDR3 DNA sequence: TGCAGTGCTGGACTAGGGGATCGGGAGCAGTTCTTC. Its translation: CSAGLGDREQFF.